The rows below give T cell receptor beta chains drawn from one sample of a study of monozygotic twins with inflammatory bowel disease. Reanalyzing the 5' RACE reads, TCRdb keeps one entry per CDR3 protein, without DNA. The sample totals 190,000 or so distinct CDR3 sequences. The sample comprised blood. These receptors were obtained from a human donor with ulcerative colitis or Crohn's disease, or a healthy co-twin of an affected twin (not recorded which). The CDR3 runs from the conserved cysteine through the conserved F or W.

CDR3 protein	J gene	V gene
CASSWGRQGYGYTF	TRBJ1-2	TRBV7-9
CASSKIQRGGTEAFF	TRBJ1-1	TRBV5-4
CASSQLRNTEAFF	TRBJ1-1	TRBV14
CSVEGTTGELFF	TRBJ2-2	TRBV29-1
CASSLIARDDTQYF	TRBJ2-3	TRBV7-6
CASTPSGTGTDTQYF	TRBJ2-3	TRBV5-8
CSVSRTGKLNEQFF	TRBJ2-1	TRBV29-1
CASSREAHSWVNTEAFF	TRBJ1-1	TRBV5-4
CSAEHGAGELFF	TRBJ2-2	TRBV20-1
CSARDLTSGDLGEQYF	TRBJ2-7	TRBV20-1
CASRPSGQNTEAFF	TRBJ1-1	TRBV6-1
CASSRNSGTDTQYF	TRBJ2-3	TRBV7-2
CASSPAGGGRDYGYTF	TRBJ1-2	TRBV5-4